This T cell receptor beta chain was found in a study of blood T cell repertoires in COVID-19. This clone is a singleton in its sample. Method: immunoSEQ multiplex PCR; TCRdb's copy keeps in-frame clones and lacks some. The sample has under 400,000 clones; 80% to 90% are singletons. Trimming removed 6 bases at V and 3 bases at J, with 18 bases between. Germline V gene lookup returns CDR1 MNHEY and CDR2 SVGAGI. The CDR3 covers 15 residues. This sequence originates from a woman between 40 and 50 years old with acute COVID-19. What was sequenced was PBMCs or T cells enriched from blood (not recorded which). This chain links TRBV6-5 with TRBJ2-7, with D perhaps matching TRBD2 (5 bases). CDR3 sequence: CASSPHGEGRYEQYF. The CDR3 coding sequence is TGTGCCAGCAGCCCCCACGGCGAGGGCCGCTACGAGCAGTACTTC.